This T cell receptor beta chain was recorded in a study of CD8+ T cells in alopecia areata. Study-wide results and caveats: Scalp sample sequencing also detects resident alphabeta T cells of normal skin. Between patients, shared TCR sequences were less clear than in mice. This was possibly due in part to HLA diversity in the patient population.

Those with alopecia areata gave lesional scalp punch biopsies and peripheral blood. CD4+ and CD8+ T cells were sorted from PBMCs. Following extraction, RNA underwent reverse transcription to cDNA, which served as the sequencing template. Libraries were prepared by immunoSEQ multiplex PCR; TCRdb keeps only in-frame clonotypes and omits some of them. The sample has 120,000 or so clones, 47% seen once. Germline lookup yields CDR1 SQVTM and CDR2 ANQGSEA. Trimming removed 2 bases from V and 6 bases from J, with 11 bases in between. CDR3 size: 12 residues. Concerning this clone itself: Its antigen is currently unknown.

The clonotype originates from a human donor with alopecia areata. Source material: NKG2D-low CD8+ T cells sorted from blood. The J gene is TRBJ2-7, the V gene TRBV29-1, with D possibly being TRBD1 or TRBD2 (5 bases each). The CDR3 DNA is TGCAGCGTTGAATCCAGGGAGTCCGAGCAGTACTTC. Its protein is CSVESRESEQYF.